The rows below give T cell receptor beta chains drawn from one sample of a study of cytomegalovirus exposure and HLA in healthy donors. The repertoire was sequenced with immunoSEQ multiplex PCR; TCRdb's copy has only in-frame clones and lacks some. This table holds around 150,000 clones, 91% found once. Material: PBMCs. The source is a woman aged 18-29 years in good health and CMV-seropositive. Each CDR3 is given with its conserved first and last residue. A D gene is named only where the DNA matches it firmly. Only part of the rows carry a size: once, few, many, or a class if the clone is expanded.

clone size	D gene	J gene	V gene	CDR3 DNA	CDR3 protein
-	TRBD1	TRBJ1-2	TRBV5-6	TGTGCCAGCAGCTTGGCCCCGGACAGGGGGTACGGCTACACCTTC	CASSLAPDRGYGYTF
-	-	TRBJ2-2	TRBV5-6	TGTGCCAGCAGCTTCGAACTGATAGGAGACACCGGGGAGCTGTTTTTT	CASSFELIGDTGELFF
-	TRBD1	TRBJ1-1	TRBV2	TGTGCCAGCGGGTGGGACAGGGGGAAGATGAACACTGAAGCTTTCTTT	CASGWDRGKMNTEAFF
-	-	TRBJ2-1	TRBV7-9	TGTGCCAGCAGCTTAGCTATCGGCAGGGGCCGATACAATGAGCAGTTCTTC	CASSLAIGRGRYNEQFF
-	TRBD1	TRBJ1-1	TRBV30	TGTGCCTGGAGTGTATGGGACAGGGGGCAAGCTTTCTTT	CAWSVWDRGQAFF
-	-	TRBJ2-7	TRBV5-4	TGTGCCAGCAGCTTGTCGGGCAGGGCGATTTCCTACGAGCAGTACTTC	CASSLSGRAISYEQYF
-	TRBD1	TRBJ2-2	TRBV7-9	TGTGCCAGCAGCCGAGACAGGGGGCTGAGGGAGCTGTTTTTT	CASSRDRGLRELFF
-	-	TRBJ2-1	TRBV4-2	TGTGCCAGCAGCCCTCACGAGGGCAATGAGCAGTTCTTC	CASSPHEGNEQFF
-	TRBD1	TRBJ2-3	TRBV25-1	TGTGCCAGAAGGGACAGTCCACGCACAGATACGCAGTATTTT	CARRDSPRTDTQYF
-	-	TRBJ2-1	TRBV28	TGTGCCAGCAGCACAATACAGGGATTTCGCTATGAGCAGTTCTTC	CASSTIQGFRYEQFF
-	TRBD2	TRBJ2-1	TRBV7-8	TGTGCCAGCAGCTTGAGCGGGAGCTCCTACAATGAGCAGTTCTTC	CASSLSGSSYNEQFF
-	-	TRBJ2-7	TRBV21-1	TGTGCCAGCAGCAAGGCCCGACAGGGGAGCTCCTACGAGCAGTACTTC	CASSKARQGSSYEQYF
-	TRBD1	TRBJ1-1	TRBV5-4	TGTGCCAGCAGCTTGGTTACAGGGGGACTCACTGAAGCTTTCTTT	CASSLVTGGLTEAFF
-	-	TRBJ1-3	TRBV6-6	TGTGCCAGCAGTTATGCTATCTCTGGAAACACCATATATTTT	CASSYAISGNTIYF
-	TRBD1	TRBJ2-7	TRBV27	TGTGCCAGCAGTTTAGGACAGGGGGTCGAGCAGTACTTC	CASSLGQGVEQYF
-	TRBD1	TRBJ2-7	TRBV2	TGTGCCAGCAGGATGGCGGGACAGGGTACCTACGAGCAGTACTTC	CASRMAGQGTYEQYF
-	-	TRBJ1-1	TRBV19	TGTGCCAGTAGGAGGGTTGGCACTGAAGCTTTCTTT	CASRRVGTEAFF
-	-	TRBJ2-7	TRBV2	TGTGCCAGCAGTGCGGAGGTGCTTAGCTACGAGCAGTACTTC	CASSAEVLSYEQYF
-	TRBD2	TRBJ2-2	TRBV6-5	TGTGCCAGCAGTTCTAGCGGGAGGGCCGCCACCGGGGAGCTGTTTTTT	CASSSSGRAATGELFF
-	TRBD2	TRBJ2-7	TRBV4-1	TGCGCCAGCAGCCAAGATGGTGGTAGCGGGAGCTACGAGCAGTACTTC	CASSQDGGSGSYEQYF
few	TRBD1	TRBJ2-7	TRBV4-1	TGCGCCAGCAGCCAAGAACAGGGGGCAAACGAGCAGTACTTC	CASSQEQGANEQYF
few	-	TRBJ1-1	TRBV12-5	TGTGCTAGTGGTTTTCCACAGCCAGGAGGCACTGAAGCTTTCTTT	CASGFPQPGGTEAFF
-	-	TRBJ1-2	TRBV7-2	TGTGCCAGCAGCTTATTCCGGACACCCGATGGCTACACCTTC	CASSLFRTPDGYTF
-	-	TRBJ1-3	TRBV2	TGTGCCAGCAGCCCCACGGGGTCAGAGCGAAACACCATATATTTT	CASSPTGSERNTIYF
-	TRBD1	TRBJ2-7	TRBV7-2	TGTGCCACCAGGACAGGGCCCTACGAGCAGTACTTC	CATRTGPYEQYF
-	TRBD1	TRBJ1-2	TRBV7-9	TGTGCCAGCAGCTTAGACCGAGGGGGCGCGAACTATGGCTACACCTTC	CASSLDRGGANYGYTF
once	TRBD1	TRBJ2-7	TRBV6-5	TGTGCCAGCAGTAGGGGACAGTTCTACGAGCAGTACTTC	CASSRGQFYEQYF
-	TRBD1	TRBJ2-7	TRBV18	TGTGCCAGCTCCCGGGACAGGGGTTATAGTGAGCAGTACTTC	CASSRDRGYSEQYF
-	-	TRBJ1-2	TRBV28	TGTGCCAGCAGTTTATGGTCTGGGGGGGATAACTATGGCTACACCTTC	CASSLWSGGDNYGYTF
-	-	TRBJ1-1	TRBV4-3	TGCGCCAGCAGAAGTTCAGTCATGAACACTGAAGCTTTCTTT	CASRSSVMNTEAFF
-	TRBD1	TRBJ2-7	TRBV14	TGTGCCAGCAGCCCGCAACAGGGGCGCGAGCAGTACTTC	CASSPQQGREQYF
-	-	TRBJ1-3	TRBV7-3	TGTGCCAGCAGCCTAAGCCCAGGGTCAGGAAACACCATATATTTT	CASSLSPGSGNTIYF
-	TRBD2	TRBJ2-7	TRBV28	TGTGCCAGCAGTTTTCCCGAACGCGGGAGGGCGGGCGAGCAGTACTTC	CASSFPERGRAGEQYF
once	TRBD1	TRBJ1-2	TRBV30	TGTGCCTGGAGTGTAGTATTGGGTCAGGGGGAGAGTGGCTACACCTTC	CAWSVVLGQGESGYTF
-	TRBD1	TRBJ1-2	TRBV19	TGTGCCAGTTCAACAGGGGGCGCGTATTTATGGTATGGCTACACCTTC	CASSTGGAYLWYGYTF
few	TRBD1	TRBJ2-7	TRBV2	TGTGCCAGCAGCGATACAGGGGGTAATGGGGAGCAGTACTTC	CASSDTGGNGEQYF